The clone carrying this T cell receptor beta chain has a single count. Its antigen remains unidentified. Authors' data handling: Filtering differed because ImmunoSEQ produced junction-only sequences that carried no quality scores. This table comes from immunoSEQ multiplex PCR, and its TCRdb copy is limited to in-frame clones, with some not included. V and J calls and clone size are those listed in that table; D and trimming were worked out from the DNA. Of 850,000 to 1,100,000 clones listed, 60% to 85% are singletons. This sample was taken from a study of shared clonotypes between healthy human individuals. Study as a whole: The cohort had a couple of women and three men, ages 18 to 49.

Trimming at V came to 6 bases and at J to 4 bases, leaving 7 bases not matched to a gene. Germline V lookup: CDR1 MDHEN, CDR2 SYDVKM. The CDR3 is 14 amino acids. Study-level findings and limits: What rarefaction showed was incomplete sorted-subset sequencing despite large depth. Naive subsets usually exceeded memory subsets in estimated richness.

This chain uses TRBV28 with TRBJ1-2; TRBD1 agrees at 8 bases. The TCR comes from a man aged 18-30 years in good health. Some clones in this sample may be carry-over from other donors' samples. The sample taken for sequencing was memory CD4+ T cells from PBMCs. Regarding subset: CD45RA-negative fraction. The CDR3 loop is CASRIRTGLYGYTF. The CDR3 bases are TGTGCCAGCAGAATCAGGACAGGGCTCTATGGCTACACCTTC.